The T cell receptor beta chain described here comes from a study of control samples from healthy donors and cancer patients. The protocol was immunoSEQ multiplex PCR, while the TCRdb copy is restricted to in-frame clones and leaves out a portion. The table has approximately 82,000 clones, 85% to 95% seen once; the top ten hold about 5%. Trimming removed 2 bases from V and 0 bases from J, with 5 bases in between. The CDR3 runs to 15 residues. CDR1 and CDR2 from the germline V gene are MRHNA and SNTAGT. The receptor was isolated from a woman younger than 35 in good health. This chain connects TRBV6-4 to TRBJ2-6; D ambiguous. The sequencing input was blood. CDR3 nucleotide sequence: TGTGCCAGCAGTGACACGCGCTCTGGGGCCAACGTCCTGACTTTC. Protein sequence: CASSDTRSGANVLTF.